Following are 4 T cell receptor beta chains from one sample sequenced in a study of blood T cell repertoires in COVID-19. TCRdb's copy holds only in-frame clones and misses some; the assay was immunoSEQ multiplex PCR. This sample carries fewer than 250,000 clones, about 80% of them seen once, and the ten largest clones take nearly 5%. The specimen sequenced was PBMCs or T cells enriched from blood (not recorded which). The receptor source for this set is a woman in her fifties or sixties who had been exposed to COVID-19.

The V gene is TRBV7-8, the J gene TRBJ1-3; tentative D call: TRBD1 (6 bases). The CDR3 spans 17 residues. V was shortened by 4 bases and J by 4 bases, with 20 bases between the two germline ends. Looked up from germline, CDR1 is SGHVS and CDR2 is FQNEAQ. CDR3 protein: CASSSTSARTAGNTIYF. The CDR3 region has the DNA TGTGCCAGCAGCTCCACGAGCGCCCGGACAGCCGGAAACACCATATATTTT.

The rearrangement uses TRBV6-5 and TRBJ1-2, with D hard to call. From germline, CDR1 is MNHEY and CDR2 SVGAGI. CDR3 length: 14 amino acids. Trimming removed 6 bases from V and 0 bases from J, with 11 bases in between. CDR3 sequence: CASSRAKANYGYTF. The CDR3 bases are TGTGCCAGCAGCCGCGCGAAAGCTAACTATGGCTACACCTTC.

The chain employs TRBV10-1 and TRBJ1-4; no reliable D call. CDR3 length: 13 amino acids. The germline V and J ends were trimmed by 3 bases and 5 bases, with 7 bases remaining between them. Germline V lookup: CDR1 WNHNN, CDR2 SYGVQD (reference sequence). The CDR3 sequence: CASSDRTNEKLFF. CDR3 DNA: TGCGCCAGCAGTGACAGAACAAATGAAAAACTGTTTTTT.

This clone occurred once. The V and J genes are TRBV6-4 and TRBJ1-1, with D unresolved. The CDR3 loop spans 13 amino acids. The ends were cut back, 3 bases at V and 5 bases at J, with 10 bases in the middle. The germline V gene encodes CDR1 MRHNA and CDR2 SNTAGT. Written as DNA, the CDR3 is TGTGCCAGCAGTGAGCGGAAGGATACTGAAGCTTTCTTT. It specifies CASSERKDTEAFF.